The 29 T cell receptor beta chains in this list originate from one sample, sequenced in a study of graft-versus-host responses after intestinal transplantation. TCRdb's table, derived via immunoSEQ multiplex PCR, lists solely in-frame clones and lacks some. The data show 70,000 to 95,000 clones, 85% to 90% seen once. These receptors have no identified antigens. This sample comprised unstimulated CD4+ T cells sorted from spleen or lymph node cells, obtained before intestinal transplant. These receptors were obtained from a human donor who received an intestinal transplant.

V is TRBV6-5 and J is TRBJ2-7, with D maybe TRBD2 (5 bases). V was pared by 6 bases and J by 0 bases, with 15 bases between. The CDR3 runs 15 residues. Germline values: CDR1 MNHEY, CDR2 SVGAGI. CDR3 residues: CASRRQEGPSYEQYF. The DNA of the CDR3 is TGTGCCAGCAGGAGGCAAGAGGGCCCCTCCTACGAGCAGTACTTC.

The chain combines TRBV4-1 with TRBJ2-3; TRBD2 aligns across 11 bases. This CDR3 has 15 amino acids. Trimming at V came to 4 bases and at J to 6 bases, leaving 6 bases not matched to a gene. Germline V CDR1 and CDR2: MGHRA, YSYEKL. The CDR3 protein is CASSRPSGGYDTQYF. The CDR3 DNA sequence: TGCGCCAGCAGCCGGCCTAGCGGGGGGTATGATACGCAGTATTTT.

CDR3 loop: CASSIVGAGATYGYTF. The CDR3 region has the DNA TGTGCCAGTAGTATAGTTGGAGCGGGTGCGACCTATGGCTACACCTTC. This chain links TRBV19 with TRBJ1-2; D ambiguous. The CDR3 runs 16 residues. The V end lost 1 base, the J end lost 4 bases, and 16 bases lay between the germline ends. The V gene's germline CDR1 is LNHDA and CDR2 SQIVND (reference sequence).

This rearrangement joins TRBV19 to TRBJ2-7, with D maybe TRBD2 (7 bases). This CDR3 has 15 amino acids. CDR1 is LNHDA, CDR2 SQIVND, per germline (reference sequence). Between the trimmed V and J ends, which lost 6 bases and 0 bases, there was a span of 15 bases. The CDR3 sequence is CASSPGGTLSYEQYF. As DNA, the CDR3 is TGTGCCAGTAGCCCCGGGGGGACACTCTCCTACGAGCAGTACTTC.

This clone showed up just once. The chain employs TRBV6-5 and TRBJ1-1; 8 nucleotides line up with TRBD1. V trimming: 4 bases; J trimming: 6 bases; junction bases outside the gene matches: 7. Per the germline V gene, CDR1 is MNHEY and CDR2 is SVGAGI. The CDR3 sequence is 14 residues long. CDR3 DNA: TGTGCCAGCAGTTTACAGGGGGTGGTCGCTGAAGCTTTCTTT. This translates into CASSLQGVVAEAFF.

This sequence joins TRBV5-1 and TRBJ2-1, with 9 bases matching TRBD2. J gave up 6 bases and V 0 bases, and 4 bases lay outside the gene matches. Germline assignment: CDR1 SGHRS and CDR2 YFSETQ. This CDR3 contains 15 residues. The CDR3 reads CASSLVASGANEQFF. The CDR3 DNA reads as TGCGCCAGCAGCTTGGTGGCTAGCGGGGCCAATGAGCAGTTCTTC.

This sequence joins TRBV11-2 and TRBJ1-6; 7 positions match TRBD1. V dropped 1 base and J dropped 5; count of bases not matched to a gene: 5. This CDR3 has 16 amino acids. CDR1 and CDR2 from the germline V gene are SGHAT and FQNNGV. The CDR3 DNA reads as TGTGCCAGCAGCTTAGCGTCGGGACAGAATAATTCACCCCTCCACTTT. This encodes CASSLASGQNNSPLHF.

The genes are TRBV5-1 and TRBJ1-2; 8 nucleotides agree with TRBD1. J lost 6 bases, V lost 4 bases, and 2 bases had no gene match. From germline, CDR1 is SGHRS and CDR2 YFSETQ. The CDR3 runs to 12 residues. The CDR3 is CASSEGQDGYTF. DNA for the CDR3: TGCGCCAGCAGCGAGGGACAGGATGGCTACACCTTC.

The chain couples TRBV5-1 to TRBJ2-6; no clear D gene. V lost 0 bases and J 1 base, leaving 5 bases between the germline ends. This CDR3 has 15 residues. Germline CDR1 and CDR2: SGHRS and YFSETQ. CDR3 protein: CASSLAESGANVLTF. The CDR3 region has the DNA TGCGCCAGCAGCTTGGCGGAGTCTGGGGCCAACGTCCTGACTTTC.

The V and J genes are TRBV2 and TRBJ1-1; 7 positions match TRBD1. Germline CDR1 SNHLY, CDR2 FYNNEI. V lost 6 bases to trimming and J lost 8 bases; unmatched junction nucleotides: 6. The CDR3 contains 12 residues. CDR3 amino acids: CASSRQGWEAFF. CDR3 nucleotides: TGTGCCAGCAGCAGACAGGGCTGGGAAGCTTTCTTT.

This chain joins TRBV5-1 and TRBJ2-7; D is possibly TRBD1 (5 bases). The CDR3 length is 15 residues. Germline loops: CDR1 SGHRS, CDR2 YFSETQ. V lost 0 bases and J lost 2, with 12 bases in between. The CDR3 nucleotides read TGCGCCAGCAGCTTGGAGGCAGGGATAACCTACGAGCAGTACTTC. Translating gives CASSLEAGITYEQYF.

The J gene is TRBJ1-4, the V gene TRBV5-8; 9 bases line up with TRBD1. Germline V CDR1 and CDR2: SGHTS, YDEGEE. J was trimmed by 6 bases and V by 3 bases; bases with no gene match: 3. The CDR3 has 14 amino acids. The CDR3 nucleotides are TGTGCCAGCAGCTGGGGGACAGGGCATGAAAAACTGTTTTTT. Translated, it gives CASSWGTGHEKLFF.

This clone was recorded only once. The rearrangement uses TRBV7-6 and TRBJ2-3, with 7 bases lining up with TRBD1. Losses at the gene ends were 4 bases for V and 0 bases for J; bases not matched to a gene: 7. CDR3 length equals 16 residues. CDR1 and CDR2 from the germline V gene are SGHVS and FNYEAQ. The CDR3 is CASSSRQGVSTDTQYF. The DNA for the CDR3 is TGTGCCAGCAGCTCACGACAGGGAGTAAGCACAGATACGCAGTATTTT.

The chain carries TRBV7-3 and TRBJ2-1; 8 positions match TRBD2. There are 15 residues in the CDR3. With 5 bases clipped from V and 5 bases from J, the junction kept 8 bases outside the gene matches. Germline CDR1 SGHTA, CDR2 FQGTGA. As DNA, the CDR3 is TGTGCCAGCAGCCCCGGGGGGGCACAAGACAATGAGCAGTTCTTC. It encodes CASSPGGAQDNEQFF.

CDR3 protein: CASSVVWDRGGGSNQPQHF. In DNA, the CDR3 is TGTGCCAGCAGCGTTGTGTGGGACAGGGGTGGGGGTAGCAATCAGCCCCAGCATTTT. The J gene is TRBJ1-5, the V gene TRBV5-5, with TRBD1 matching 10 bases. J was trimmed by 0 bases and V by 4 bases; bases with no gene match: 13. CDR3 length: 19 amino acids. CDR1 is SGHKS, CDR2 YYEKEE, per germline (reference sequence).

The rearrangement joins TRBV27 to TRBJ2-1, with TRBD2 matching 10 bases. Per germline, CDR1 MNHEY and CDR2 SMNVEV (reference sequence). Trimming at V came to 7 bases and at J to 12 bases, leaving 15 bases not matched to a gene. This CDR3 has 15 residues. The CDR3 protein is CASTDRTSGRNGQFF. CDR3 sequence (DNA): TGTGCCAGCACCGACCGGACTAGCGGACGCAACGGGCAGTTCTTC.

This clone was detected a few times. This sequence joins TRBV2 and TRBJ1-5; D not resolved. V dropped 6 bases and J dropped 3 bases, with 9 bases sitting between them. In germline, CDR1 is SNHLY, CDR2 FYNNEI. This CDR3 spans 13 amino acids. CDR3 in amino acids: CASSRSPNQPQHF. As DNA, the CDR3 is TGTGCCAGCAGCCGGTCCCCCAATCAGCCCCAGCATTTT.

The rearrangement joins TRBV5-1 to TRBJ2-7; tentative D call: TRBD1 (5 bases). Trimming took off 3 bases at V and 6 bases at J, with 16 bases between the two ends. The CDR3 is 14 residues long. The germline gives CDR1 SGHRS, CDR2 YFSETQ. In DNA, the CDR3 is TGCGCCAGCAGCTCGATCCCTGACAGCTCCGAGCAGTACTTC. Protein sequence: CASSSIPDSSEQYF. The full variable domain, rest sourced from reference TRBV5-1 and TRBJ2-7, is KAGVTQTPRYLIKTRGQQVTLSCSPISGHRSVSWYQQTPGQGLQFLFEYFSETQRNKGNFPGRFSGRQFSNSRSEMNVSTLELGDSALYLCASSSIPDSSEQYFGPGTRLTVT.

This clone was seen only once. This rearrangement joins TRBV15 to TRBJ1-1; no clear D. V lost 2 bases and J 1 base, leaving 8 bases between the germline ends. Germline values: CDR1 LNHNV, CDR2 YYDKDF (reference sequence). CDR3 length equals 14 residues. CDR3 protein: CATSRWSGNTEAFF. CDR3 coding DNA: TGTGCCACCAGCAGATGGTCGGGGAACACTGAAGCTTTCTTT.

The V and J genes are TRBV4-1 and TRBJ2-4, with 11 bases lining up with TRBD1. The CDR3 is 13 amino acids. J gave up 7 bases and V 6 bases, and 2 bases lay outside the gene matches. Germline assignment: CDR1 MGHRA and CDR2 YSYEKL. The DNA of the CDR3 is TGCGCCAGCAGGGGGACAGGGGGGAACATTCAGTACTTC. This translates into CASRGTGGNIQYF.

This clone was observed a few times. This CDR3 reads CASSYIGGRGTEAFF. The CDR3 DNA follows: TGTGCCAGCAGTTACATCGGGGGGCGAGGGACTGAAGCTTTCTTT. The V and J genes are TRBV6-5 and TRBJ1-1, with a tentative D call TRBD1 (6 bases). The germline gives CDR1 MNHEY, CDR2 SVGAGI. The CDR3 covers 15 residues. Deletions cut 2 bases from V and 5 bases from J, with 15 bases between.

The chain combines TRBV7-9 with TRBJ2-7; 7 bases map to TRBD2. V was pared by 5 bases and J by 0 bases, with 10 bases of the junction left unmatched. The CDR3 is made up of 16 amino acids. Germline CDR1 SEHNR, CDR2 FQNEAQ (reference sequence). The CDR3 loop is CASSARAGVSSYEQYF. The CDR3 DNA reads as TGTGCCAGCAGCGCCCGGGCGGGGGTTAGCTCCTACGAGCAGTACTTC.

This chain uses TRBV5-1 with TRBJ1-5; D gene uncertain. Germline V gene sequence: CDR1 SGHRS, CDR2 YFSETQ. CDR3 length: 15 amino acids. Deletions cut 0 bases from V and 0 bases from J, with 7 bases between. This CDR3 reads CASSLVPGSNQPQHF. DNA for the CDR3: TGCGCCAGCAGCTTGGTGCCGGGTAGCAATCAGCCCCAGCATTTT.

The chain has TRBV6-4 and TRBJ1-2; possibly TRBD1 for D (6 bases). CDR3 size: 14 residues. V lost 6 bases and J 7 bases, leaving 18 bases between the germline ends. Germline values: CDR1 MRHNA, CDR2 SNTAGT. The CDR3: CASRGTSQAGGYTF. The CDR3 DNA sequence: TGTGCCAGCAGAGGGACATCACAGGCCGGTGGCTACACCTTC.

This clone was picked up a small number of times. This sequence joins TRBV1 and TRBJ2-7; the table calls TRBD2, which could not be checked here. TRBV1 is noted as a pseudogene. The CDR3 consists of 12 residues. In DNA, the CDR3 is TGCACCAGCAGCCCCGGGGACTACGAGCAGTACTTC. Amino acids: CTSSPGDYEQYF.

The J gene is TRBJ1-2, the V gene TRBV11-2; D not certain. Trimming cost V 6 bases and J 5 bases, with 7 bases left between them. Germline CDR1 is SGHAT and CDR2 is FQNNGV. This CDR3 spans 11 amino acids. CDR3 sequence (DNA): TGTGCCAGCAGTCACGAGTATGGCTACACCTTC. Translation gives CASSHEYGYTF.

CDR3 bases: TGTGCTAGTGGTTGGTCCCAGGGCCCAGAGACCCAGTACTTC. This translates into CASGWSQGPETQYF. The rearrangement links TRBV12-5 to TRBJ2-5; TRBD1 is a possible D gene (5 bases). The CDR3 sequence is 14 residues long. Trimming took off 4 bases at V and 4 bases at J, with 13 bases between the two ends. Germline V lookup: CDR1 LGHNT, CDR2 FRNRAP.

This chain's CDR3 is CASSLDGGAEAFF. CDR3 coding DNA: TGCGCCAGCAGTTTAGACGGAGGGGCTGAAGCTTTCTTT. The gene calls are TRBV10-1 and TRBJ1-1; possible D gene TRBD1, 5 bases. The germline CDR1 and CDR2 sequences are WNHNN and SYGVQD (reference sequence). CDR3 length equals 13 residues. The V end lost 5 bases, the J end lost 6 bases, and 13 bases lay between the germline ends.

This clone was seen a few times. The DNA for the CDR3 is TGCGCCAGCAGCCAATATGGGACAGGGGGAAACGAGCAGTACTTC. Encoded protein: CASSQYGTGGNEQYF. The chain uses TRBV4-1 and TRBJ2-7, with TRBD1 matching over 11 bases. CDR1 is MGHRA, CDR2 YSYEKL, per germline. With V trimmed by 2 bases and J by 5 bases, 5 bases remained unmatched. The CDR3 runs 15 residues.